One sample yielded the 5 T cell receptor beta chains listed below, sequenced in a study of blood T cell repertoires in COVID-19. The method was immunoSEQ multiplex PCR; TCRdb's version includes in-frame clones alone and lacks a portion of them. The sample yields approximately 300,000 clones, approximately 90% seen once. Sequencing input: PBMCs or T cells enriched from blood (not recorded which). These receptors were taken from a young woman who had recovered from COVID-19.

This clone appeared once. The chain links TRBV9 to TRBJ1-1; D is uncertain. Trimming pared 2 bases from V and 0 bases from J, leaving 5 bases between. Germline CDR1 and CDR2: SGDLS and YYNGEE. This CDR3 region has 13 residues. CDR3 in DNA: TGTGCCAGCAGCGTTCGGGTGAACACTGAAGCTTTCTTT. The encoded protein is CASSVRVNTEAFF.

The chain is built from TRBV4-1 and TRBJ1-4, with 7 bases that match TRBD1. The germline gives CDR1 MGHRA, CDR2 YSYEKL. CDR3 size: 16 residues. Losses at the gene ends were 4 bases for V and 3 bases for J; bases not matched to a gene: 8. CDR3: CASSRTGTEANEKLFF. The CDR3 DNA reads as TGCGCCAGCAGCCGAACCGGGACAGAGGCTAATGAAAAACTGTTTTTT.

This chain connects TRBV5-1 to TRBJ1-2; D call uncertain. The CDR3 spans 15 residues. CDR1 is SGHRS, CDR2 YFSETQ, per germline. V lost 1 base, J lost 5 bases, and 15 bases lay in between. CDR3 bases: TGCGCCAGCAGCTTGTTGGCCGGGGTTGAGTATGGCTACACCTTC. Protein sequence: CASSLLAGVEYGYTF.

V gene TRBV28 combines with J gene TRBJ2-7, with D tentatively TRBD1 (5 bases). Looked up from germline, CDR1 is MDHEN and CDR2 is SYDVKM. V was pared by 5 bases and J by 2 bases, with 13 bases between. The CDR3 is made up of 14 amino acids. The chain's CDR3 is CASSVPTVPYEQYF. CDR3 DNA: TGTGCCAGCAGTGTACCGACAGTCCCCTACGAGCAGTACTTC. The full variable domain, rest sourced from reference TRBV28 and TRBJ2-7, is DVKVTQSSRYLVKRTGEKVFLECVQDMDHENMFWYRQDPGLGLRLIYFSYDVKMKEKGDIPEGYSVSREKKERFSLILESASTNQTSMYLCASSVPTVPYEQYFGPGTRLTVT.

The chain recombines TRBV14 with TRBJ1-1; tentatively, D is TRBD1 (6 bases). The CDR3 runs 14 residues. Germline V gene lookup returns CDR1 SGHDN and CDR2 FVKESK. V lost 3 bases and J lost 1, with 9 bases in between. CDR3 protein: CASSQGARNTEAFF. The CDR3 DNA reads as TGTGCCAGCAGCCAGGGGGCTAGGAACACTGAAGCTTTCTTT. The full variable domain, with the rest looked up from reference TRBV14 and TRBJ1-1, is EAGVTQFPSHSVIEKGQTVTLRCDPISGHDNLYWYRRVMGKEIKFLLHFVKESKQDESGMPNNRFLAERTGGTYSTLKVQPAELEDSGVYFCASSQGARNTEAFFGQGTRLTVV.